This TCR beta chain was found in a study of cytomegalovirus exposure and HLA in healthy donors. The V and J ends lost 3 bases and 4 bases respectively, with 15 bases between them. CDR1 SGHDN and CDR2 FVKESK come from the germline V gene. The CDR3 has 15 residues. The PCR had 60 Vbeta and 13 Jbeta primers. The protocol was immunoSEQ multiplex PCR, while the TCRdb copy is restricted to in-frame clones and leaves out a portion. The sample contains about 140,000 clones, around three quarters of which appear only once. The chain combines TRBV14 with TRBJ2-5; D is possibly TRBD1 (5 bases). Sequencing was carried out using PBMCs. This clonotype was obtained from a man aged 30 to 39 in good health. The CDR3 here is CASSHRSGAGETQYF. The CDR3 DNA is TGTGCCAGCAGCCATCGGTCTGGGGCCGGAGAGACCCAGTACTTC.